This T cell receptor beta chain is drawn from a study of blood T cell repertoires in COVID-19. Turning to the study itself: In each case, the material was cDNA or gDNA derived from T cells, B-cell-depleted T cells, or PBMCs.

In terms of age and location, participants ranged from roughly 18 to 90 years and lived in about 25 US areas. Categorization into cohorts depended on clinical history that participants reported. The V and J ends lost 8 bases and 7 bases, in that order; junction bases with no gene match: 14. There are 15 residues in the CDR3. CDR1 and CDR2 from the germline V gene are SEHNR and FQNEAQ (reference sequence). Data came from immunoSEQ multiplex PCR; TCRdb stores just in-frame clones and leaves some out. The table shows 200,000 or so clones, with roughly 85% occurring only once. Sequenced: PBMCs or T cells enriched from blood (not recorded which). The chain uses TRBV7-9 and TRBJ1-2, with TRBD1 matching 9 bases. The receptor's source is a woman in her 50s who had been exposed to COVID-19. CDR3 DNA: TGTGCCAGCCTCCGGACAGGGGCCGGGTTGGGTGGCTACACCTTC. Protein sequence: CASLRTGAGLGGYTF. Combining the CDR3 with reference TRBV7-9 and TRBJ1-2 gives the whole variable domain DTGVSQNPRHKITKRGQNVTFRCDPISEHNRLYWYRQTLGQGPEFLTYFQNEAQLEKSRLLSDRFSAERPKGSFSTLEIQRTEQGDSAMYLCASLRTGAGLGGYTFGSGTRLTVV.